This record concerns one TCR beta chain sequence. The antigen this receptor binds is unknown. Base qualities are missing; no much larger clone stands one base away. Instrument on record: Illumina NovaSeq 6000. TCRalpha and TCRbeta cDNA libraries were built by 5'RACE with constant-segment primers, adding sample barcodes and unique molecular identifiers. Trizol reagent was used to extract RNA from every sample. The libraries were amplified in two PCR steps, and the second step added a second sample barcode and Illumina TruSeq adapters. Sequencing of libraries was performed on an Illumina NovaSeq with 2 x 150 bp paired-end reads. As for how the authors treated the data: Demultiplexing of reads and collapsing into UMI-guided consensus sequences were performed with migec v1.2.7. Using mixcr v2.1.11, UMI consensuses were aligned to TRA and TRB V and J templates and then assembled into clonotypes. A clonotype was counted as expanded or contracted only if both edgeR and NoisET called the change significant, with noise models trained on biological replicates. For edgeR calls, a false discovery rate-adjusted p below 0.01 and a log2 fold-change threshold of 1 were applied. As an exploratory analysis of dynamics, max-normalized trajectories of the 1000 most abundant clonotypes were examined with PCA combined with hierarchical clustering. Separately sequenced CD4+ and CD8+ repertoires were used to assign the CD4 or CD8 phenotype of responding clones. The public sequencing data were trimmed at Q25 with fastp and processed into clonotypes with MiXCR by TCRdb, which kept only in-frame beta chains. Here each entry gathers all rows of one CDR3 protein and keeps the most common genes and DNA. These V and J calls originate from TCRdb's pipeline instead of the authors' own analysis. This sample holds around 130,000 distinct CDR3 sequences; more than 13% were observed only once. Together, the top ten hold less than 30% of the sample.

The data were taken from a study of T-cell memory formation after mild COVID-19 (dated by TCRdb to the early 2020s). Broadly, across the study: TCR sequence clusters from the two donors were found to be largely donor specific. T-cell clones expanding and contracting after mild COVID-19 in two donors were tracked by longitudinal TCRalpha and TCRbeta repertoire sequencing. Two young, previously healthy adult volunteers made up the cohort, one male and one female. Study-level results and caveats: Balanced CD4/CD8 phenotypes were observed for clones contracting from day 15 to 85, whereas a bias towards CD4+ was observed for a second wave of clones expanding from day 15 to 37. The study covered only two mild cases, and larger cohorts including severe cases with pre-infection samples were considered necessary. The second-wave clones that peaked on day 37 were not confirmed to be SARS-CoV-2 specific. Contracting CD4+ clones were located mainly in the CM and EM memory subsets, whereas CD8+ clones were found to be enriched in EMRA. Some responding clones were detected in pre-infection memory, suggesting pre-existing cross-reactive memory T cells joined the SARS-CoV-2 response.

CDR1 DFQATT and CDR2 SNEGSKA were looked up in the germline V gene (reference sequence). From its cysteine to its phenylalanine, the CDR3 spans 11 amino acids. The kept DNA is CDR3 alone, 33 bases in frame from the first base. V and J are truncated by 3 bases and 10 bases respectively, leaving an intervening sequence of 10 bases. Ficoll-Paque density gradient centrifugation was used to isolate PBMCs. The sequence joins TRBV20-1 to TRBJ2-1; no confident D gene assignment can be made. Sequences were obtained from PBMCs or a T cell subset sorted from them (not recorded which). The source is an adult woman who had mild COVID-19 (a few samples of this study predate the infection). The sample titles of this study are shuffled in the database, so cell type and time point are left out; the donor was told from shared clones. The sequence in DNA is TGCAGTGCTAGGGTAGAATGGGAGCAGTTCTTC. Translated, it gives CSARVEWEQFF.